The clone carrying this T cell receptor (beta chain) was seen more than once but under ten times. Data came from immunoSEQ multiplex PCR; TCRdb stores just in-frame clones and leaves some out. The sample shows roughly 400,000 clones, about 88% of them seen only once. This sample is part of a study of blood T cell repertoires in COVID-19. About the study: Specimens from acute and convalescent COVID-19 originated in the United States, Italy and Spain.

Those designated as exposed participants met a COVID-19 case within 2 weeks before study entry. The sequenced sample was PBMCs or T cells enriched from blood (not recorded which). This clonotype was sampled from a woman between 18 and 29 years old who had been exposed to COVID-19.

The CDR3 DNA is TGTGCCAGCAGCTTACGCAGATATCAGCCCCAGCATTTT. Encoded protein: CASSLRRYQPQHF. The rearrangement uses TRBV11-2 and TRBJ1-5, with unresolved D. V dropped 2 bases and J dropped 5 bases, with 7 bases sitting between them. The CDR3 runs to 13 residues. The germline V gene has CDR1 SGHAT and CDR2 FQNNGV. Together with reference TRBV11-2 and TRBJ1-5, the CDR3 gives the full variable domain: EAGVAQSPRYKIIEKRQSVAFWCNPISGHATLYWYQQILGQGPKLLIQFQNNGVVDDSQLPKDRFSAERLKGVDSTLKIQPAKLEDSAVYLCASSLRRYQPQHFGDGTRLSIL.